This T cell receptor beta chain emerged from a study of T cells in Graves' hyperthyroidism and ophthalmopathy. This clonotype showed up many times. The source material, RNA transcripts, was used to amplify TCR beta CDR3 regions. The study used the HTBI primer set for a first-round RT-PCR of the TCR CDR3. TCRdb ran MiXCR on the multiplex PCR reads and lists one entry per CDR3 protein. Among hundreds of thousands of distinct CDR3 sequences listed, 15% to 19% were seen once. Hyperthyroidism had been newly diagnosed in patients aged 18 to 65, and its duration was under 2 months. Investigators excluded patients with uncontrolled infection, other autoimmune disease, pregnancy or lactation. In germline, CDR1 is SGHRS, CDR2 YFSETQ. The ends were cut back, 0 bases at V and 7 bases at J, with 13 bases in the middle. This CDR3 contains 14 residues.

This chain connects TRBV5-1 to TRBJ1-2; D gene uncertain. This receptor was identified in a woman younger than 35 with Graves' hyperthyroidism that later progressed to Graves' ophthalmopathy. Sample: blood. The CDR3 DNA reads TGCGCCAGCAGCTTGGTGGATGGGAAGCGTGGCTACACCTTC. Its protein product is CASSLVDGKRGYTF.